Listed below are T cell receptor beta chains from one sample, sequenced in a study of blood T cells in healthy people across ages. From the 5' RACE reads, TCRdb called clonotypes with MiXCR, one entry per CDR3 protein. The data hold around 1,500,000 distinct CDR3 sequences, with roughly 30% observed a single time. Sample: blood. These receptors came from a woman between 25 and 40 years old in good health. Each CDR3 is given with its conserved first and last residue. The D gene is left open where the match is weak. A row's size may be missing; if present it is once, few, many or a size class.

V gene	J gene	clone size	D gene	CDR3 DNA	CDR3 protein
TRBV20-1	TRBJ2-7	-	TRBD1	TGCAGTGCTAGAGACCGACAGGGCATCAATGAGCAGTACTTC	CSARDRQGINEQYF
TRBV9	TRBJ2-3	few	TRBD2	TGTGCCAGCACCGCCACCGGGACTAGTGGCACAGATACGCAGTATTTT	CASTATGTSGTDTQYF
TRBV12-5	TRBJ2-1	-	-	TGTGCTAGTGGTTTGGTATTAAACAATGAGCAGTTCTTC	CASGLVLNNEQFF
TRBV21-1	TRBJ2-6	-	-	TGTGCCAGCAGCAAAGCACGGGACAGGGGTCACTCTGGGGCCAACGTCCTGACTTTC	CASSKARDRGHSGANVLTF
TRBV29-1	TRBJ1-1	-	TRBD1	TGCAGCGGCGGACAGGAAACTGAAGCTTTCTTT	CSGGQETEAFF
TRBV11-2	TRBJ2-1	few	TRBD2	TGTGCCAGCAGCTTCGGGACTAGCGGTTCCTACAATGAGCAGTTCTTC	CASSFGTSGSYNEQFF
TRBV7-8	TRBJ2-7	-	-	TGTGCCAGCAGGTATCAGCAGGGATACTACGAGCAGTACTTC	CASRYQQGYYEQYF
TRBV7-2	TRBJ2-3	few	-	TGTGCCAGCAGCTTGCAGGGGGGGGCCCGGTATTTT	CASSLQGGARYF
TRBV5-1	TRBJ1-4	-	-	TGCGCCAGCAGCTTGTGGGGGGGGGATGAAAAACTGTTTTTT	CASSLWGGDEKLFF
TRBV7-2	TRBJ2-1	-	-	TGTGCCAGCAGCTTACAGTCAACGGGAACTAGTGGTGAGCAGTTCTTC	CASSLQSTGTSGEQFF
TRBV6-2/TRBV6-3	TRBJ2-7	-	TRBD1	TGTGCCAACAGTTACGCCGCCAGGACAGGGACTTACGAGCAGTACTTC	CANSYAARTGTYEQYF
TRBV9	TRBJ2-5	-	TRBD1	TGTGCCAGCAGCTCTGACAGGACAGGAAACCAGGAGACCCAGTACTTC	CASSSDRTGNQETQYF
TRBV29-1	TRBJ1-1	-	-	TGCAGCGTTGAAAAAAAGGGCATGAACACTGAAGCTTTCTTT	CSVEKKGMNTEAFF
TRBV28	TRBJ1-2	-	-	TGTGCCAGCAGATCTACAGGGCCAGCTAACTATGGCTACACCTTC	CASRSTGPANYGYTF
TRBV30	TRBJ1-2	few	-	TGTGCCTGGAGGATGCTTGGCTATGGCTACACCTTC	CAWRMLGYGYTF
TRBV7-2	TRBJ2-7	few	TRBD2	TGTGCCAGCAGACTGGGAGGGAGCCAATACGAGCAGTACTTC	CASRLGGSQYEQYF
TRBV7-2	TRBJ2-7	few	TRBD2	TGTGCCAGCAGCGAGCGGGGGGGCCCCTTCGAGCAGTACTTC	CASSERGGPFEQYF
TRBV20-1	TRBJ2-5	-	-	TGCAGTGCTCCTTTCGAAGGGAGATCCAGGGAGCAGTACTTC	CSAPFEGRSREQYF
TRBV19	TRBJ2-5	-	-	TGTGCCAGTAGCCCCACGGTCTACCAAGAGACCCAGTACTTC	CASSPTVYQETQYF
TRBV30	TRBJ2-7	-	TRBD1	TGTGCCTGGACTGACAGGGGGACCTACGAGCAGTACTTC	CAWTDRGTYEQYF
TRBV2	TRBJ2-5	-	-	TGTGCCAGCAAGGATGCGACGCGCTATGAGCAGTACTTC	CASKDATRYEQYF
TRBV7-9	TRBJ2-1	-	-	TGTGCCAGCAGCAGAGTAGGGCCGGGGGATGAGCAGTTCTTC	CASSRVGPGDEQFF
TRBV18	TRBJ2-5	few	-	TGTGCCAGCTCACCTGCACAGCCCCAAGAGACCCAGTACTTC	CASSPAQPQETQYF
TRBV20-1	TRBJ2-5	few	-	TGCAGTGCTAGAGATGGGAAAGGCGACGGGGAGACCCAGTACTTC	CSARDGKGDGETQYF
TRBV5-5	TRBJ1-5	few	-	TGTACCAGTAGCTTGTATAGCAATCAGCCCCAGCATTTT	CTSSLYSNQPQHF
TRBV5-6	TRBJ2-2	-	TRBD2	TGTGCCAGCAGCCTATATAGCGGGAGGGCTACCGGGGAGCTGTTTTTT	CASSLYSGRATGELFF
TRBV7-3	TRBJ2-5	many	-	TGTGCCAGCAGCTCGAGCCCAACTAGAGCGGAGACCCAGTACTTC	CASSSSPTRAETQYF
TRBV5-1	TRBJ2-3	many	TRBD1	TGCGCCAGCAGAGAAGGGACAGGGGCAGGGGATACGCAGTATTTT	CASREGTGAGDTQYF
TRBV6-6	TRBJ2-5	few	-	TGTGCCAGCACCCCAGGGGGGGCCGGAGAGACCCAGTACTTC	CASTPGGAGETQYF
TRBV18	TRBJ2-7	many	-	TGTGCCAGCTCACCACGGGCAGGTGCGGCAGCCTACGAGCAGTACTTC	CASSPRAGAAAYEQYF
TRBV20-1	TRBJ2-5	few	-	TGCAGTGCTACTCCACCCGACAGCAGAAGAGAGACCCAGTACTTC	CSATPPDSRRETQYF
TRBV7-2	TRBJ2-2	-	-	TGTGCCAGCACCCTGGGCGGGGAGCTGTTTTTT	CASTLGGELFF
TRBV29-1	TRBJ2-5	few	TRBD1	TGCAGCGGTTTCCGGGACAGGGGCCTGGAGACCCAGTACTTC	CSGFRDRGLETQYF
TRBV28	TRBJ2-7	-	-	TGTGCCAGCAGTGGGGGGAGGGGGTGGAACGAGCAGTACTTC	CASSGGRGWNEQYF
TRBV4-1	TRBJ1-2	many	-	TGCGCCAGCAGCCAAGAGGGGGGTTTGGGCTACACCTTC	CASSQEGGLGYTF
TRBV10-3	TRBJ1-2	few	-	TGTGCCATCAGTGAGAAGGGGATCGCTAACTATGGCTACACCTTC	CAISEKGIANYGYTF
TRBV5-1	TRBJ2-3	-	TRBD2	TGCGCCAGCAGCTTACTAGCGGGGGCAACCACAGATACGCAGTATTTT	CASSLLAGATTDTQYF
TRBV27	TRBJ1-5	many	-	TGTGCCAGCAGTCGCCCCAATCAGCCCCAGCATTTT	CASSRPNQPQHF
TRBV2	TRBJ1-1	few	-	TGTGCCAGCAGTGAAAGGACTTTGAACACTGAAGCTTTCTTT	CASSERTLNTEAFF
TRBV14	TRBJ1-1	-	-	TGTGCCAGCAGCCAACGAGGGAGGGTGGGCACTGAAGCTTTCTTT	CASSQRGRVGTEAFF
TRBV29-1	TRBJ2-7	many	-	TGCAGCGTTGAAAGGGGGGTAGGAGACGAGCAGTACTTC	CSVERGVGDEQYF
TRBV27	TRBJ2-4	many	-	TGTGCCAGTAGGGGGTGGGCCAAAAACATTCAGTACTTC	CASRGWAKNIQYF
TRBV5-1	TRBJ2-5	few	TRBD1	TGCGCCAGCAGCCCAAGCGAGGGGGCTCTCCCCGAGACCCAGTACTTC	CASSPSEGALPETQYF
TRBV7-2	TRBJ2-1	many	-	TGTGCCAGCAGCTCGTACTCCTACAATGAGCAGTTCTTC	CASSSYSYNEQFF
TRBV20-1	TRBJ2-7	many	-	TGCAGTGCTAGAGAGGCCGGACGGGGCAGGGGACCCTACGAGCAGTACTTC	CSAREAGRGRGPYEQYF
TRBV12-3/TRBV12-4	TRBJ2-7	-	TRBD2	TGTGCCAGCGGAGCCGGGACTAGTGCCCACGAGCAGTACTTC	CASGAGTSAHEQYF
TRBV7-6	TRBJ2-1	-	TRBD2	TGTGCCAGCAGCCCTGAGCGGGGGGGCAGACGTTTAGGGCAGTTCTTC	CASSPERGGRRLGQFF
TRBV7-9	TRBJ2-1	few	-	TGTGCCAGCAGCTTGAAGGGGTCCCAAGAGACCCAGTTCTTC	CASSLKGSQETQFF
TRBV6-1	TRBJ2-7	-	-	TGTGCCAGCAGTGAAGTCCGGGGCGAATACGAGCAGTACTTC	CASSEVRGEYEQYF
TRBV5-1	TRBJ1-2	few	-	TGCGCCAGCAGCTTGGATGGAGGGCCAGATGGCTACACCTTC	CASSLDGGPDGYTF
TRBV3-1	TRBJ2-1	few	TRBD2	TGTGCCAGCAGCCAAGGGGGGAGCGGGAGCTCCTACAATGAGCAGTTCTTC	CASSQGGSGSSYNEQFF
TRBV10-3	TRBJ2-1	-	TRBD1	TGTGCCATCAGTGAGACCCGGGACAGGGACAATGAGCAGTTCTTC	CAISETRDRDNEQFF
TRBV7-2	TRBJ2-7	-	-	TGTGCCAGCAGCTTACAGGGGAGTGGAGGAGTCGAGCAGTACTTC	CASSLQGSGGVEQYF
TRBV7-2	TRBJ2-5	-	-	TGTGCCAGCAGCTTAGCCCCCTCCGGGGGAGAGACCCAGTACTTC	CASSLAPSGGETQYF
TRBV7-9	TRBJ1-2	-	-	TGCGCCAGCAGCTTGTACAGGGAAGGCTATGGCTACACCTTC	CASSLYREGYGYTF
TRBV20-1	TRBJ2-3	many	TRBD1	TGCAGTGCCCCCGGACAGGGATCCGTCGAAGATACGCAGTATTTT	CSAPGQGSVEDTQYF
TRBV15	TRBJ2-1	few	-	TGTGCCACCAGCAGAGGGGACTACAATGAGCAGTTCTTC	CATSRGDYNEQFF
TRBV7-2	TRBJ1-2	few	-	TGTGCCAGCAGCTTAGAAGGGGCGGGGGGCGGCTACACCTTC	CASSLEGAGGGYTF
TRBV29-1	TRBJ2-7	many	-	TGCAGCGCGACAGAAACCTACGAGCAGTACTTC	CSATETYEQYF
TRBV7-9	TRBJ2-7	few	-	TGTGCCAGCAGCTTAGTCGGGACGGCGCTCTCCTACGAGCAGTACTTC	CASSLVGTALSYEQYF